Shown below are 21 T cell receptor beta chains from a single sample sequenced in a study of T cell responses to AZD1222 COVID-19 vaccine. TCRdb's table, derived via immunoSEQ multiplex PCR, lists solely in-frame clones and lacks some. The repertoire holds roughly 100,000 clones, with 84% as singletons. The starting material was peripheral blood, obtained on day 0 of AZD1222 vaccination. These receptors were obtained from an adult in good health.

This clone was seen only a few times. The chain combines TRBV3-1 (or the pseudogene TRBV3-2) with TRBJ2-2; D ambiguous. The germline CDR1 and CDR2 sequences are LGHDT and YNNKEL (reference sequence). The CDR3 consists of 14 residues. Trimming stripped 1 base from V and 4 bases from J, with 7 bases between. The CDR3 sequence: CASSQGSATGELFF. The CDR3 nucleotides are TGTGCCAGCAGCCAAGGCTCGGCCACCGGGGAGCTGTTTTTT.

The rearrangement uses TRBV18 and TRBJ1-2, with 9 bases that match TRBD1. With V trimmed by 1 base and J by 3 bases, 3 bases remained unmatched. The CDR3 spans 15 residues. CDR1 KGHSH and CDR2 LQKENI come from the germline V gene. CDR3 DNA sequence: TGTGCCAGCTCACCACGTACAGGGGGCGACTATGGCTACACCTTC. Encoded protein: CASSPRTGGDYGYTF.

V usage is TRBV11-3 and J usage is TRBJ1-1; 7 bases match TRBD1. J gave up 5 bases and V 2 bases, and 2 bases lay outside the gene matches. The germline CDR1 and CDR2 sequences are SGHNT and YENEEA. The CDR3 spans 13 residues. The CDR3 region is CASSLPDRTEAFF. DNA for the CDR3: TGTGCCAGCAGCTTACCGGACAGGACTGAAGCTTTCTTT.

This sequence joins TRBV28 and TRBJ2-1, with TRBD2 as a possible D gene (6 bases). Trimming pared 6 bases from V and 4 bases from J, leaving 10 bases between. Germline V gives CDR1 MDHEN, CDR2 SYDVKM. This CDR3 contains 13 residues. CDR3 coding DNA: TGTGCCAGCAGGACGGGACTTTACAATGAGCAGTTCTTC. It translates to CASRTGLYNEQFF. The variable domain in full, completed from reference TRBV28 and TRBJ2-1, reads DVKVTQSSRYLVKRTGEKVFLECVQDMDHENMFWYRQDPGLGLRLIYFSYDVKMKEKGDIPEGYSVSREKKERFSLILESASTNQTSMYLCASRTGLYNEQFFGPGTRLTVL.

To note about this clone: One junction end does not reproduce the germline sequence, and a read error may be involved. V gene TRBV2 combines with J gene TRBJ1-2, with TRBD1 as a possible D gene (5 bases). This CDR3 has 11 amino acids. The germline CDR1 and CDR2 sequences are SNHLY and FYNNEI. The CDR3 coding sequence is TGTGCCAGCAGTGGTACAGGAGGGCGACGATTC. It specifies CASSGTGGRRF. The full variable domain, with the rest looked up from reference TRBV2 and TRBJ1-2, is EPEVTQTPSHQVTQMGQEVILRCVPISNHLYFYWYRQILGQKVEFLVSFYNNEISEKSEIFDDQFSVERPDGSNFTLKIRSTKLEDSAMYFCASSGTGGRRFGSGTRLTVV.

The chain combines TRBV28 with TRBJ1-2; D perhaps matches TRBD1 (5 bases). Between the trimmed V and J ends, which lost 3 bases and 7 bases, there was a span of 21 bases. The CDR3 consists of 16 residues. Germline loops: CDR1 MDHEN, CDR2 SYDVKM. CDR3 amino acids: CASSLPGTGRVGGYTF. The CDR3 region has the DNA TGTGCCAGCAGTTTGCCCGGGACCGGCAGGGTAGGTGGCTACACCTTC.

V usage is TRBV3-1 (or the pseudogene TRBV3-2) and J usage is TRBJ1-1, with 8 bases lining up with TRBD1. This CDR3 has 14 amino acids. Germline values: CDR1 LGHDT, CDR2 YNNKEL (reference sequence). J lost 5 bases, V lost 4 bases, and 6 bases had no gene match. CDR3 DNA sequence: TGTGCCAGCAGCCTCCTGACAGGGGCGACTGAAGCTTTCTTT. Residues: CASSLLTGATEAFF.

In its sample, this clone was seen a few times. The chain carries TRBV24-1 and TRBJ1-2; 7 bases are shared with TRBD1. Losses at the gene ends were 3 bases for V and 4 bases for J; bases not matched to a gene: 7. Looked up from germline, CDR1 is KGHDR and CDR2 is SFDVKD. The CDR3 is 15 residues long. CDR3 bases: TGTGCCACCAGTGATGAACAGGGGCCCTCCTATGGCTACACCTTC. Encoded protein: CATSDEQGPSYGYTF.

The rearrangement uses TRBV18 and TRBJ2-5; 7 bases match TRBD1. Germline V lookup: CDR1 KGHSH, CDR2 LQKENI. This CDR3 is 15 amino acids long. J gave up 1 base and V 4 bases, and 6 bases lay outside the gene matches. The CDR3 here is CASSLGDSFQETQYF. Here the CDR3 DNA reads TGTGCCAGCTCACTAGGGGACAGCTTCCAAGAGACCCAGTACTTC. Based on the CDR3 plus reference TRBV18 and TRBJ2-5, the full variable domain is NAGVMQNPRHLVRRRGQEARLRCSPMKGHSHVYWYRQLPEEGLKFMVYLQKENIIDESGMPKERFSAEFPKEGPSILRIQQVVRGDSAAYFCASSLGDSFQETQYFGPGTRLLVL.

J is TRBJ2-3 and V is TRBV7-8, with 9 bases lining up with TRBD1. Germline V lookup: CDR1 SGHVS, CDR2 FQNEAQ. V shed 5 bases, J shed 4 bases, and the junction held 7 bases outside the gene matches. The CDR3 loop spans 15 amino acids. The CDR3 loop is CASSRGDRDSDTQYF. The CDR3 DNA sequence: TGTGCCAGCAGCCGAGGGGACAGGGATTCAGATACGCAGTATTTT. Filled out from reference TRBV7-8 and TRBJ2-3, the complete variable domain reads GAGVSQSPRYKVAKRGQDVALRCDPISGHVSLFWYQQALGQGPEFLTYFQNEAQLDKSGLPSDRFFAERPEGSVSTLKIQRTQQEDSAVYLCASSRGDRDSDTQYFGPGTRLTVL.

The CDR3 spells CASSSVGGRTEAFF. The CDR3 DNA reads as TGTGCCAGTAGTTCGGTGGGAGGCCGAACTGAAGCTTTCTTT. The chain is built from TRBV19 and TRBJ1-1; D not resolved. Germline V gene data show CDR1 as LNHDA and CDR2 as SQIVND (reference sequence). The CDR3 has 14 amino acids. The germline V and J ends were trimmed by 5 bases and 5 bases, with 15 bases remaining between them.

The CDR3 nucleotides read TGTGCCAGCAGCCAAGTAGCAGGGGTTAACTCTGGAAACACCATATATTTT. It is translated as CASSQVAGVNSGNTIYF. The J gene is TRBJ1-3, the V gene TRBV14; possibly TRBD1 for D (6 bases). The CDR3 totals 17 residues. From germline, CDR1 is SGHDN and CDR2 FVKESK. Trimming cost V 1 base and J 0 bases, with 13 bases left between them.

The chain combines TRBV20-1 with TRBJ1-1; D is undetermined. Trimming left V 0 bases short and J 2 bases short, with 1 base between. The CDR3 has 11 residues. Germline CDR1 reads DFQATT; CDR2 reads SNEGSKA (reference sequence). The CDR3 bases are TGCAGTGCTAGAGATAACACTGAAGCTTTCTTT. Protein: CSARDNTEAFF.

This chain connects TRBV18 to TRBJ1-2, with D unclear. This CDR3 spans 13 amino acids. Trimming removed 5 bases at V and 6 bases at J, with 13 bases between. Looked up from germline, CDR1 is KGHSH and CDR2 is LQKENI. The CDR3 nucleotides read TGTGCCAGCTCAACTACCGTCCGGGATGGCTACACCTTC. Amino acid sequence: CASSTTVRDGYTF.

This sequence joins TRBV7-8 and TRBJ1-5, with TRBD1 identical over 9 bases. Germline V gene lookup returns CDR1 SGHVS and CDR2 FQNEAQ. The CDR3 totals 14 residues. J was trimmed by 7 bases and V by 5 bases; bases with no gene match: 6. The CDR3 loop is CASSRGQGSQPQHF. DNA for the CDR3: TGTGCCAGCAGCCGAGGACAGGGGTCCCAGCCCCAGCATTTT.

The CDR3 DNA is TGCGCCAGCAGCTTAGGGCCGGGGGCTGATCAGCCCCAGCATTTT. Its protein is CASSLGPGADQPQHF. This chain links TRBV5-1 with TRBJ1-5, with D possibly being TRBD1 (6 bases). Germline CDR1 is SGHRS and CDR2 is YFSETQ. CDR3 length equals 15 residues. Deletions cut 2 bases from V and 5 bases from J, with 14 bases between.

The V and J genes are TRBV5-6 and TRBJ1-6, with a weak D call TRBD1 (5 bases). The CDR3 contains 14 residues. V was trimmed by 2 bases and J by 8 bases, leaving 11 bases between them. Germline lookup yields CDR1 SGHDT and CDR2 YYEEEE. CDR3 DNA sequence: TGTGCCAGCAGCTTAGGGGCGCTGTATTCACCCCTCCACTTT. It translates to CASSLGALYSPLHF. The full variable domain, completed using reference TRBV5-6 and TRBJ1-6, is DAGVTQSPTHLIKTRGQQVTLRCSPKSGHDTVSWYQQALGQGPQFIFQYYEEEERQRGNFPDRFSGHQFPNYSSELNVNALLLGDSALYLCASSLGALYSPLHFGNGTRLTVT.

This clone was seen only once. The chain is built from TRBV6-6 and TRBJ2-7; weak D call: TRBD1 (5 bases). This CDR3 has 14 amino acids. V was pared by 5 bases and J by 2 bases, with 13 bases between. Looked up from germline, CDR1 is MNHNY and CDR2 is SVGAGI (reference sequence). The CDR3 here is CASSTIDSPYEQYV. The CDR3, as DNA: TGTGCCAGCAGTACCATTGACAGTCCCTACGAGCAGTACGTC.

This sequence joins TRBV19 and TRBJ1-5; 9 bases align to TRBD1. CDR3 length: 15 amino acids. J gave up 1 base and V 7 bases, and 5 bases lay outside the gene matches. From germline, CDR1 is LNHDA and CDR2 SQIVND (reference sequence). The CDR3 sequence is CASNDRGYSNQPQHF. In nucleotides, the CDR3 is TGTGCCAGTAATGACAGGGGGTACAGCAATCAGCCCCAGCATTTT. Supplemented by reference TRBV19 and TRBJ1-5, the full variable domain reads DGGITQSPKYLFRKEGQNVTLSCEQNLNHDAMYWYRQDPGQGLRLIYYSQIVNDFQKGDIAEGYSVSREKKESFPLTVTSAQKNPTAFYLCASNDRGYSNQPQHFGDGTRLSIL.

This rearrangement joins TRBV11-2 to TRBJ2-5, with D unresolved. The CDR3 loop spans 13 amino acids. Trimming pared 3 bases from V and 2 bases from J, leaving 7 bases between. CDR1 and CDR2 from the germline V gene are SGHAT and FQNNGV. The CDR3 reads CASSFPVQETQYF. The CDR3 coding sequence is TGTGCCAGCAGCTTCCCCGTACAAGAGACCCAGTACTTC.

The J gene is TRBJ1-2, the V gene TRBV6-5, with D unresolved. The germline V gene encodes CDR1 MNHEY and CDR2 SVGAGI. The V end was cut by 7 bases, the J end by 7 bases, with 13 bases between. This CDR3 has 12 amino acids. CDR3 sequence: CASTNGRGGYTF. DNA for the CDR3: TGTGCCAGCACCAACGGCCGGGGTGGCTACACCTTC.